This TCR beta chain originates from a study of blood T cell repertoires in COVID-19. Study-level background: Both acute and convalescent COVID-19 samples were obtained from the United States, Italy and Spain.

The ends were cut back, 5 bases at V and 2 bases at J, with 11 bases in the middle. This CDR3 contains 14 residues. Germline V CDR1 and CDR2: KGHDR, SFDVKD. How the authors handled the data: Cell counts per sample came from amplifying reference gene primers. Only in-frame clones appear in the TCRdb table, and some are missing; sequencing was by immunoSEQ multiplex PCR. Clone size and V and J calls were adopted from that table, with D and trimming inferred from the DNA. The data hold roughly 250,000 clones, with 82% observed a single time. This TCR came from a woman over 75 with active or convalescent COVID-19. Sample: peripheral blood. The V gene is TRBV24-1, the J gene TRBJ1-2; D uncertain. The CDR3 loop reads CATSGGLKNYGYTF. The CDR3 nucleotides are TGTGCCACCAGTGGAGGGTTGAAAAACTATGGCTACACCTTC.